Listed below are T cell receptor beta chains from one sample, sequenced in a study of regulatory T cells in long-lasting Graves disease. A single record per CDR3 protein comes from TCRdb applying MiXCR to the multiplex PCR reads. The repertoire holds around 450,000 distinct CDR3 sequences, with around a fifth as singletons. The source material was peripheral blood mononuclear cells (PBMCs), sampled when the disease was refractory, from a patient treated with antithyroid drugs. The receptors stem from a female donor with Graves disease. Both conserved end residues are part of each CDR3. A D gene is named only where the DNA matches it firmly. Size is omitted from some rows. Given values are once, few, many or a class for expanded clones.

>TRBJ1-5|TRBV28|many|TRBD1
CASSPGQGIYQPQHF
TGTGCCAGCAGCCCCGGACAGGGGATCTATCAGCCCCAGCATTTT
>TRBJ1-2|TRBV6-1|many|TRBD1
CASSIQGRVYNYGYTF
TGTGCCAGCAGTATACAGGGGAGGGTCTATAACTATGGCTACACCTTC
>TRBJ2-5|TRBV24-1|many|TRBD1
CATSETGTGPQETQYF
TGTGCCACCAGTGAAACCGGGACAGGGCCCCAAGAGACCCAGTACTTC
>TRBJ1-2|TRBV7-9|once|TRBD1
CASSQPGQGIDYGYTF
TGTGCCAGCAGCCAGCCGGGACAGGGGATCGACTATGGCTACACCTTC
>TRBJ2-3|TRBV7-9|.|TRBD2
CASSPLRASGGTDTQYF
TGTGCCAGCAGCCCCCTACGGGCTAGCGGGGGCACAGATACGCAGTATTTT
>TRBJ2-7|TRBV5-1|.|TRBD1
CASSLSAGTGELEQYF
TGCGCCAGCAGCTTGTCGGCCGGGACAGGGGAACTCGAGCAGTACTTC
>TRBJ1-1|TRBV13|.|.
CASSLVGSGTEAFF
TGTGCCAGCAGCTTAGTGGGCAGCGGCACTGAAGCTTTCTTT
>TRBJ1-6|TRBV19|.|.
CASSSWTGSGYNSPLHF
TGTGCCAGTAGTTCCTGGACGGGCTCCGGTTATAATTCACCCCTCCACTTT
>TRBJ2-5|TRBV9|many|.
CASSGLQGTQYF
TGTGCCAGCAGCGGACTACAAGGGACCCAGTACTTC
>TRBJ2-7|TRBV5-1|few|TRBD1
CASSPTGAYYEQYF
TGCGCCAGCAGCCCGACAGGGGCTTATTACGAGCAGTACTTC
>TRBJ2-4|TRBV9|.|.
CASSASGGAKNIQYF
TGTGCCAGCAGCGCCTCAGGAGGAGCCAAAAACATTCAGTACTTC
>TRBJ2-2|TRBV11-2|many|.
CASSSQGLSGELFF
TGTGCCAGCAGCTCCCAGGGGTTGAGCGGGGAGCTGTTTTTT
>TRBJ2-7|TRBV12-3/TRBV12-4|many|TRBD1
CASRPTGGNEQYF
TGTGCCAGCAGACCGACAGGGGGCAACGAGCAGTACTTC
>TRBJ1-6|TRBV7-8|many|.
CASSFGTGRSPLHF
TGTGCCAGCAGCTTTGGTACAGGTCGCTCACCCCTCCACTTT
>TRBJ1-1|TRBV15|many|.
CATSVRQNTEAFF
TGTGCCACCAGTGTCAGACAGAACACTGAAGCTTTCTTT
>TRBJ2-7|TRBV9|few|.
CASSVSVQDEQYF
TGTGCCAGCAGCGTGAGCGTTCAGGACGAGCAGTACTTC
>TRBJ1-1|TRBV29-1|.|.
CSVHEGRVGAFF
TGCAGCGTACACGAGGGCAGGGTGGGTGCTTTCTTT
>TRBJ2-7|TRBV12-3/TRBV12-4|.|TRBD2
CASSYGLAGEGYEQYF
TGTGCCAGCAGCTATGGACTAGCGGGAGAAGGCTACGAGCAGTACTTC
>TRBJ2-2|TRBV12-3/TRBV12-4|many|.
CASSNWNTGELFF
TGTGCCAGCAGTAACTGGAACACCGGGGAGCTGTTTTTT
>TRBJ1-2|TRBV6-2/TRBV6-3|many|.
CASSYRQNYGYTF
TGTGCCAGCAGTTACCGACAGAACTATGGCTACACCTTC
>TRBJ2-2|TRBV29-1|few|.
CSVVVAANTGELFF
TGCAGCGTTGTGGTTGCAGCGAACACCGGGGAGCTGTTTTTT
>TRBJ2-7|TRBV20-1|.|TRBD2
CSARDLRTGGSYEQYF
TGCAGTGCTAGAGATCTAAGGACTGGCGGGAGTTACGAGCAGTACTTC
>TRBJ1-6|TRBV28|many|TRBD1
CASTRTGAYSPLHF
TGTGCCAGCACAAGGACAGGCGCCTATTCACCCCTCCACTTT
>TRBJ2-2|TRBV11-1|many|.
CASSINTGELFF
TGTGCCAGCAGCATTAACACCGGGGAGCTGTTTTTT
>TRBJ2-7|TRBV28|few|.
CASTANPSEQYF
TGTGCCAGCACCGCCAACCCTTCCGAGCAGTACTTC
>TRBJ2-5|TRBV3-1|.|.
CASSQTPYEETQYF
TGTGCCAGCAGCCAAACTCCCTACGAAGAGACCCAGTACTTC
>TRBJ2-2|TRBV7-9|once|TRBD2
CASSRVASGTAGELFF
TGTGCCAGCAGCCGGGTAGCTAGCGGTACCGCCGGGGAGCTGTTTTTT
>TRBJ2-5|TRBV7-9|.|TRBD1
CASSIGQGRSGETQYF
TGTGCCAGCAGCATTGGACAGGGTCGATCGGGAGAGACCCAGTACTTC
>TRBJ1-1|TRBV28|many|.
CASSLGYLSGQVVPEAFF
TGTGCCAGCAGTTTAGGCTATCTCTCGGGGCAGGTCGTGCCTGAAGCTTTCTTT
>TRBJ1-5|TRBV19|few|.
CASRKSNQPQHF
TGTGCCAGTAGGAAAAGCAATCAGCCCCAGCATTTT
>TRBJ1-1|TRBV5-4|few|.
CASSGRGAEAFF
TGTGCCAGCAGCGGGCGGGGCGCTGAAGCTTTCTTT
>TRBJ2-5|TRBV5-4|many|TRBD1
CASSLGGGLETQYF
TGTGCCAGCAGCTTGGGAGGGGGCCTTGAGACCCAGTACTTC
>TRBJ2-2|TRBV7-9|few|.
CASSPGLPGELFF
TGTGCCAGCAGCCCGGGATTGCCCGGGGAGCTGTTTTTT
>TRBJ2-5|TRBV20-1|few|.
CSADGGQVGEATQYF
TGCAGTGCCGACGGGGGGCAGGTAGGAGAGGCGACCCAGTACTTC
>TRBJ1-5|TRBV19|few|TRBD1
CASSATGALNQPQHF
TGTGCCAGTAGTGCCACAGGGGCCCTTAATCAGCCCCAGCATTTT